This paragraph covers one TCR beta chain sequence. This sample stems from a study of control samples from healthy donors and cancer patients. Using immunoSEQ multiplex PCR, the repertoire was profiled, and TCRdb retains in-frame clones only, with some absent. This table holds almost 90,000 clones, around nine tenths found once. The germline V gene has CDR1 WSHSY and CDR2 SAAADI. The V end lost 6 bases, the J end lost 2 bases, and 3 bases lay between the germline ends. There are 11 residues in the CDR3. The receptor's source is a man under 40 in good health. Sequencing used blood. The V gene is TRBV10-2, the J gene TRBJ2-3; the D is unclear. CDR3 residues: CASSDTDTQYF. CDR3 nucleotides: TGCGCCAGCAGCGACACAGATACGCAGTATTTT.